This T cell receptor beta chain comes out of a study of blood T cell repertoires in COVID-19. In the study overall: T cells, B-cell-depleted T cells, or PBMCs provided the cDNA or gDNA that served as material.

As originally analysed: Using reference gene primer amplification, nucleated cell counts were estimated. TCRdb's table, derived via immunoSEQ multiplex PCR, lists solely in-frame clones and lacks some. V and J calls and clone size come straight from that table; D and trimming were deduced from the DNA. Counted here are around 180,000 clones, more than 70% occurring once; the ten biggest clones make up 18%. Seattle patient enrollment occurred during active infection, with longitudinal follow-up thereafter. Germline values: CDR1 MRHNA, CDR2 SNTAGT. The CDR3 sequence is 14 residues long. J was trimmed by 6 bases and V by 7 bases; bases with no gene match: 7.

Input material: peripheral blood. This sequence joins TRBV6-4 and TRBJ2-2; TRBD1 aligns across 8 bases. This receptor was identified in a person aged 65 to 79 with COVID-19, enrolled during active disease. The CDR3 here is CASKAGGAPGELFF. As DNA, the CDR3 is TGTGCCAGCAAGGCAGGGGGCGCCCCCGGGGAGCTGTTTTTT.